The source of this T cell receptor (beta chain) is a study of cytomegalovirus exposure and HLA in healthy donors. Notes on the study in general: Reportedly, TCR beta sequences accurately predicted HLA-A and HLA-B alleles in most subjects. What was likely a sequencing artifact was a cluster of highly shared sequence variants. Both high specificity and high sensitivity reportedly marked the classifier's diagnosis of cytomegalovirus status. Being productive about 90% or about 30% of the time was typical of most TCR beta V segments in an earlier analysis.

Primers included in the PCR were 60 Vbeta and 13 Jbeta primers. TCRdb keeps only in-frame clones here, not all; method: immunoSEQ multiplex PCR. Of approximately 130,000 clones in the sample, roughly 88% were seen once. With respect to this clone: The antigen remains undetermined.

The CDR3 runs to 15 residues. V shed 3 bases, J shed 2 bases, and the junction held 2 bases outside the gene matches. From germline, CDR1 is SGHDT and CDR2 YYEEEE. V usage is TRBV5-6 and J usage is TRBJ1-5; 10 bases align to TRBD1. The TCR originated in a boy younger than 18 in good health and CMV-seronegative. The source material was PBMCs. As DNA, the CDR3 is TGTGCCAGCAGCTGGGGGACAGGGGGCAATCAGCCCCAGCATTTT. It yields the protein CASSWGTGGNQPQHF. Combining the CDR3 with reference TRBV5-6 and TRBJ1-5 gives the whole variable domain DAGVTQSPTHLIKTRGQQVTLRCSPKSGHDTVSWYQQALGQGPQFIFQYYEEEERQRGNFPDRFSGHQFPNYSSELNVNALLLGDSALYLCASSWGTGGNQPQHFGDGTRLSIL.